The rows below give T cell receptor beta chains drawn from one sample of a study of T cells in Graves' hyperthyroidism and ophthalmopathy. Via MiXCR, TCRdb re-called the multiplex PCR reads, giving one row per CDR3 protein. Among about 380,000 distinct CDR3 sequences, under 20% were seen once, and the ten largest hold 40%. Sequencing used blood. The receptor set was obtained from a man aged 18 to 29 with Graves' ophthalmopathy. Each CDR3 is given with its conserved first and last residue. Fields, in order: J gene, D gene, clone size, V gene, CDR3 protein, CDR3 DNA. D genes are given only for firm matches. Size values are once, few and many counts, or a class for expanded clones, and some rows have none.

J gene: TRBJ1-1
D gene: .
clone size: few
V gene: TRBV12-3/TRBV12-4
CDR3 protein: CASSLWASRKNTEAFF
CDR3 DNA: TGTGCCAGCAGTTTGTGGGCTTCACGTAAGAACACTGAAGCTTTCTTT

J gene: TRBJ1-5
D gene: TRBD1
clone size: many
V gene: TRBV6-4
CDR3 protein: CASRSTGDQPQHF
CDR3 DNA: TGTGCCAGCAGATCGACAGGGGATCAGCCCCAGCATTTT

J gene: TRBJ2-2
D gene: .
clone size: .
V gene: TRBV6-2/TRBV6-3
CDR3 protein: CASSYSGQAANTGELFF
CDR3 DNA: TGTGCCAGCAGTTACTCGGGCCAGGCCGCGAACACCGGGGAGCTGTTTTTT

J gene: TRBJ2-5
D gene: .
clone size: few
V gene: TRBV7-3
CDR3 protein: CASSSRGGAPRETQYF
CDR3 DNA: TGTGCCAGCAGCTCGAGGGGCGGGGCCCCGAGGGAGACCCAGTACTTC

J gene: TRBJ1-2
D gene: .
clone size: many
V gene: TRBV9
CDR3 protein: CASSVETDSSYGYTF
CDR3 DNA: TGTGCCAGCAGCGTAGAGACTGATTCTAGTTATGGCTACACCTTC

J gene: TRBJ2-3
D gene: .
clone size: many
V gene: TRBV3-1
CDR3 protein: CASSQERDRSDTQYF
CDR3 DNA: TGTGCCAGCAGCCAAGAAAGGGATAGATCAGATACGCAGTATTTT

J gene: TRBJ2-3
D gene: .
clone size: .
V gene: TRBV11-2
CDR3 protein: CASSTQGRGTQYF
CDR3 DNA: TGTGCCAGCAGCACCCAGGGGAGGGGAACGCAGTATTTT

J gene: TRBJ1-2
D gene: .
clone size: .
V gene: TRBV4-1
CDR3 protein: CASSPLGPAGYTF
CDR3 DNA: TGCGCCAGCAGCCCACTCGGGCCAGCTGGCTACACCTTC

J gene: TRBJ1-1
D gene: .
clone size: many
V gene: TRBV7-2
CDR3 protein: CASSPDLGTPRTYFF
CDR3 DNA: TGTGCCAGCAGCCCGGACCTCGGGACTCCCAGGACCTACTTCTTT

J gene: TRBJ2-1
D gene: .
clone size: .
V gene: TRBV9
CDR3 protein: CASSGSTSSYNEQFF
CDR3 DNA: TGTGCCAGCAGCGGCAGTACTAGCTCCTACAATGAGCAGTTCTTC

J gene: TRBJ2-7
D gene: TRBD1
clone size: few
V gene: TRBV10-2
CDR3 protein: CASSGHRGNGYEQYF
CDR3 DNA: TGCGCCAGCAGTGGGCACAGGGGGAATGGCTACGAGCAGTACTTC

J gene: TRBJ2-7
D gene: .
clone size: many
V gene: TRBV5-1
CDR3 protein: CASSQDPPSSYEQYF
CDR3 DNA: TGCGCCAGCAGCCAAGACCCTCCAAGCTCCTACGAGCAGTACTTC

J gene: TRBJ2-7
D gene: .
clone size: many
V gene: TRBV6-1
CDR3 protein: CASSEVVGSSYEQYF
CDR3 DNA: TGTGCCAGCAGTGAAGTAGTGGGGAGCTCCTACGAGCAGTACTTC

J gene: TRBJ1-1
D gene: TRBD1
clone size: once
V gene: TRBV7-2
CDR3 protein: CASSYRVMTGADTEAFF
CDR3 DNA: TGTGCCAGCAGCTACCGGGTGATGACAGGGGCCGACACTGAAGCTTTCTTT

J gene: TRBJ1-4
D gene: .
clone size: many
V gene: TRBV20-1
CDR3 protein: CSALTGRDEKLFF
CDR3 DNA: TGCAGTGCTCTTACAGGGAGGGATGAAAAACTGTTTTTT

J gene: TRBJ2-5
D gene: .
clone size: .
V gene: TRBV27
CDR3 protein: CASAPSREETQYF
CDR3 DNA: TGTGCCAGCGCACCGTCTAGGGAAGAGACCCAGTACTTC

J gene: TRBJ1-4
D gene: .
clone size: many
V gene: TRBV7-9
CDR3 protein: CASSLGAGRKLFF
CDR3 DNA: TGTGCCAGCAGCTTAGGGGCGGGTCGAAAACTGTTTTTT

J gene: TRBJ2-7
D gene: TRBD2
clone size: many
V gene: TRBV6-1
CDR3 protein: CASSEAAGGRYEQYF
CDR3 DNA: TGTGCCAGCAGTGAAGCGGCGGGGGGGCGCTACGAGCAGTACTTC

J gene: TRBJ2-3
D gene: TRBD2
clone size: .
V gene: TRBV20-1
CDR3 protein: CSARASGVSADTQYF
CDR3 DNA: TGCAGTGCTAGAGCTAGCGGGGTCTCCGCAGATACGCAGTATTTT

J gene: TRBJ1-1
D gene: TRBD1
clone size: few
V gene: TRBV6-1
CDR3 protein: CASSGDRGTEAFF
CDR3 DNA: TGTGCCAGCAGTGGGGACAGGGGCACTGAAGCTTTCTTT

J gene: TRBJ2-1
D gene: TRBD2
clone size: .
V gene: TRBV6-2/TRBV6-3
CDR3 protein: CASSHQPGLYNEQFF
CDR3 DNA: TGTGCCAGCAGTCACCAACCGGGACTATACAATGAGCAGTTCTTC

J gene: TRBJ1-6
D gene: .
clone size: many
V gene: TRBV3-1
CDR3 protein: CASSPPLGVRNSPLHF
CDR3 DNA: TGTGCCAGCAGCCCTCCCCTGGGGGTCAGGAATTCACCCCTCCACTTT

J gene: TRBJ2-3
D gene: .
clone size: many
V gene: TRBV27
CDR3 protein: CASRTLGAEGTDTQYF
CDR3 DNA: TGTGCCAGCAGAACCTTGGGGGCAGAAGGTACAGATACGCAGTATTTT

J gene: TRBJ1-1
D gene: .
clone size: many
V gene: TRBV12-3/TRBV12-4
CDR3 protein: CASRHQGWGTEAFF
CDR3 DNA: TGTGCCAGCAGACATCAGGGGTGGGGCACTGAAGCTTTCTTT

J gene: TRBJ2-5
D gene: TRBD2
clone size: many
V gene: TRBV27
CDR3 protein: CASSAGTSGGQETQYF
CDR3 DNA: TGTGCCAGCAGTGCGGGGACTAGCGGGGGGCAGGAGACCCAGTACTTC

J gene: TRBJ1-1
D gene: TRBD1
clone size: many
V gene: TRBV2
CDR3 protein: CARYGQGSTEAFF
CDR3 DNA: TGTGCCAGATACGGACAGGGATCCACTGAAGCTTTCTTT

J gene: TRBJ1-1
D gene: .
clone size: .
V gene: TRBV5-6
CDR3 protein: CASSFGGEGEAFF
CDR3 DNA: TGTGCCAGCAGCTTTGGTGGGGAGGGTGAAGCTTTCTTT

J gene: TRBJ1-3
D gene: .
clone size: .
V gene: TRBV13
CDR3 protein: CASSSRASSLGNTIYF
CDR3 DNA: TGTGCCAGCAGCTCCCGGGCCTCCAGTCTGGGAAACACCATATATTTT

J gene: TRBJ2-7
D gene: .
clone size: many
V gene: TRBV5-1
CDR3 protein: CASSLGQLSYEQYF
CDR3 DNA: TGCGCCAGCAGCTTGGGACAGCTAAGCTACGAGCAGTACTTC

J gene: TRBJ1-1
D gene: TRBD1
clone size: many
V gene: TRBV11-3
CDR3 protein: CASSPGGQNTEAFF
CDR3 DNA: TGTGCCAGCAGCCCAGGGGGCCAGAACACTGAAGCTTTCTTT

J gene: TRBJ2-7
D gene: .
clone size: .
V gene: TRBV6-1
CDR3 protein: CASSPAEQVYEQYF
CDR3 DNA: TGTGCCAGCTCCCCAGCCGAGCAGGTCTACGAGCAGTACTTC

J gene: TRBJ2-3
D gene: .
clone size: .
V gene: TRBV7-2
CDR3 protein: CASSLVAGGPHGTQYF
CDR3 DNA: TGTGCCAGCAGCTTAGTAGCCGGGGGGCCCCACGGTACGCAGTATTTT

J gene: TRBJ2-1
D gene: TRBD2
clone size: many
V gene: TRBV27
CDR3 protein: CARAGGSNEQFF
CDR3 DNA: TGTGCCAGGGCGGGAGGGTCAAATGAGCAGTTCTTC

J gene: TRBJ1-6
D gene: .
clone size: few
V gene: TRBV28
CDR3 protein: CASSGDGYNSPLHF
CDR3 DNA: TGTGCCAGCAGTGGGGATGGTTACAATTCACCCCTCCACTTT

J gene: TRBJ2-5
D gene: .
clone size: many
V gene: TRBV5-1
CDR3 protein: CASSLGPEGETQYF
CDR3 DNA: TGCGCCAGCAGCCTGGGACCCGAAGGCGAGACCCAGTACTTC

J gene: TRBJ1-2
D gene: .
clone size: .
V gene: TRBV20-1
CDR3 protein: CSAAGRTYGYTF
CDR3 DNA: TGCAGTGCTGCGGGGAGGACTTATGGCTACACCTTC

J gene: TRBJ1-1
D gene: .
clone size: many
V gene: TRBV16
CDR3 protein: CASSQGFGTEAFF
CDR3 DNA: TGTGCCAGCAGCCAAGGCTTTGGCACTGAAGCTTTCTTT

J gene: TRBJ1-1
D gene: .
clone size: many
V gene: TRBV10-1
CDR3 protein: CASSKGGARSTEAFF
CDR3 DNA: TGCGCCAGCAGTAAGGGGGGCGCGAGGAGCACTGAAGCTTTCTTT

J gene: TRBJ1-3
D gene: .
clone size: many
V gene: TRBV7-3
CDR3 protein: CASSFAEGNTIYF
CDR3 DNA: TGTGCCAGCAGCTTCGCCGAGGGAAACACCATATATTTT

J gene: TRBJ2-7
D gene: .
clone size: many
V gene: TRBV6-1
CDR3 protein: CASSEARLEQGYEQYF
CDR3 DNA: TGTGCCAGCAGTGAAGCGCGTCTGGAGCAGGGCTACGAGCAGTACTTC

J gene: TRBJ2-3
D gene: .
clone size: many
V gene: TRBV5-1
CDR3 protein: CASRQQGVVADTQYF
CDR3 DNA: TGCGCCAGCAGACAGCAAGGGGTGGTCGCAGATACGCAGTATTTT

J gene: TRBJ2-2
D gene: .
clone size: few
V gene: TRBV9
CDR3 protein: CASSPSPGAPVANTGELFF
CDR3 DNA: TGTGCCAGCAGCCCCAGCCCAGGGGCCCCTGTCGCGAACACCGGGGAGCTGTTTTTT

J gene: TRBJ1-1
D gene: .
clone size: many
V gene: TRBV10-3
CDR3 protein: CAIRWGFGEAFF
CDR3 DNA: TGTGCCATCCGCTGGGGGTTCGGTGAAGCTTTCTTT

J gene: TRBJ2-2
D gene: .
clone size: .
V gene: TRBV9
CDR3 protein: CASSVVGGGHTGELFF
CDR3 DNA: TGTGCCAGCAGCGTAGTGGGAGGGGGTCACACCGGGGAGCTGTTTTTT

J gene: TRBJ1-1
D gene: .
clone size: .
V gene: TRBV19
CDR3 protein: CASGTGAGYTEAFF
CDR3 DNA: TGTGCCAGTGGGACGGGGGCGGGGTACACTGAAGCTTTCTTT

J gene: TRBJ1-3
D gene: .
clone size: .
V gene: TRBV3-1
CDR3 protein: CASSQGAARLGNTIYF
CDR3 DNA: TGTGCCAGCAGCCAAGGAGCAGCACGACTGGGAAACACCATATATTTT